The 15 T cell receptor beta chains reported below all come from one sample, sequenced in a study of blood T cell repertoires in COVID-19. Measured with immunoSEQ multiplex PCR; TCRdb has only the in-frame clones, and not every one. The sample carries 90,000 to 100,000 clones, roughly 72% recorded once. The specimen was peripheral blood. The receptors here all came from a woman in her sixties or seventies in a cohort sampled during active or convalescent COVID-19.

V is TRBV18 and J is TRBJ2-7; 7 bases fit TRBD1. V was clipped by 6 bases and J by 6 bases; unmatched bases: 5. The CDR3 loop spans 12 amino acids. The germline V gene has CDR1 KGHSH and CDR2 LQKENI. CDR3 bases: TGTGCCAGCTCTCGACAGGGATCCGAGCAGTACTTC. Its protein is CASSRQGSEQYF. The full variable domain, its missing parts supplied by reference TRBV18 and TRBJ2-7, is NAGVMQNPRHLVRRRGQEARLRCSPMKGHSHVYWYRQLPEEGLKFMVYLQKENIIDESGMPKERFSAEFPKEGPSILRIQQVVRGDSAAYFCASSRQGSEQYFGPGTRLTVT.

The chain combines TRBV20-1 with TRBJ1-4; D perhaps matches TRBD1 (5 bases). The V end lost 3 bases, the J end lost 5 bases, and 19 bases lay between the germline ends. Per the germline V gene, CDR1 is DFQATT and CDR2 is SNEGSKA (reference sequence). The CDR3 sequence is 16 residues long. CDR3 sequence: CSASSGGMDGNEKLFF. CDR3 DNA: TGCAGTGCTAGTTCGGGGGGTATGGACGGGAATGAAAAACTGTTTTTT.

V and J are TRBV4-2 and TRBJ2-7; maybe TRBD2 (6 bases). Per the germline V gene, CDR1 is LGHNA and CDR2 is YNFKEQ. V lost 1 base and J 6 bases, leaving 22 bases between the germline ends. This CDR3 spans 17 amino acids. The CDR3 bases are TGTGCCAGCAGCCAAGTTGGGTTTACGGGAGCAATGGCCGAGCAGTACTTC. Amino acid sequence: CASSQVGFTGAMAEQYF.

This clone was seen a few times. The rearrangement uses TRBV27 and TRBJ2-1; 7 bases agree with TRBD1. The ends lost 5 bases at V and 7 bases at J; junction bases unmatched: 8. This CDR3 contains 14 residues. Germline CDR1 is MNHEY and CDR2 is SMNVEV (reference sequence). CDR3 residues: CASSISGTVNEQFF. The DNA of the CDR3 is TGTGCCAGCAGTATTTCCGGGACAGTTAATGAGCAGTTCTTC.

The table lists this clone with a count of one. The chain employs TRBV6-5 and TRBJ1-2; no reliable D call. Trimming took off 4 bases at V and 0 bases at J, with 12 bases between the two ends. The CDR3 extends over 15 amino acids. Germline loops: CDR1 MNHEY, CDR2 SVGAGI. The CDR3 nucleotides are TGTGCCAGCAGTTCCCCTAAGCTAGCTAACTATGGCTACACCTTC. It codes for CASSSPKLANYGYTF.

This clone was picked up many times. This chain joins TRBV4-1 and TRBJ2-3; 8 bases map to TRBD2. This CDR3 contains 19 residues. Trimming at V came to 1 base and at J to 0 bases, leaving 12 bases not matched to a gene. CDR1 and CDR2 (germline): MGHRA, YSYEKL. CDR3 sequence reads: CASSQVGTSGALSTDTQYF. Here the CDR3 DNA reads TGCGCCAGCAGCCAAGTAGGAACTAGCGGAGCCCTTAGCACAGATACGCAGTATTTT.

The V gene is TRBV15, the J gene TRBJ2-5; no firm D call. Trimming cost V 0 bases and J 5 bases, with 7 bases left between them. This CDR3 has 13 residues. Germline CDR1 LNHNV, CDR2 YYDKDF (reference sequence). CDR3 sequence reads: CATSRDIRETQYF. CDR3 in DNA: TGTGCCACCAGCAGAGATATTCGGGAGACCCAGTACTTC. The full variable domain, its missing parts supplied by reference TRBV15 and TRBJ2-5, is DAMVIQNPRYQVTQFGKPVTLSCSQTLNHNVMYWYQQKSSQAPKLLFHYYDKDFNNEADTPDNFQSRRPNTSFCFLDIRSPGLGDTAMYLCATSRDIRETQYFGPGTRLLVL.

The J gene is TRBJ2-1, the V gene TRBV11-2; 10 bases match TRBD1. With 5 bases clipped from V and 9 bases from J, the junction kept 16 bases outside the gene matches. Looked up from germline, CDR1 is SGHAT and CDR2 is FQNNGV. The CDR3 totals 17 residues. The CDR3 region is CASSPTTRKTGGIEQFF. CDR3 nucleotide sequence: TGTGCCAGCAGCCCTACGACTCGCAAGACAGGGGGCATTGAGCAGTTCTTC. Drawing the rest from reference TRBV11-2 and TRBJ2-1, the complete variable domain is EAGVAQSPRYKIIEKRQSVAFWCNPISGHATLYWYQQILGQGPKLLIQFQNNGVVDDSQLPKDRFSAERLKGVDSTLKIQPAKLEDSAVYLCASSPTTRKTGGIEQFFGPGTRLTVL.

V usage is TRBV7-3 and J usage is TRBJ1-5; possibly TRBD1 for D (5 bases). CDR1 SGHTA and CDR2 FQGTGA come from the germline V gene. The CDR3 spans 15 residues. With 1 base removed from V and 0 bases from J, the gap between germline ends came to 7 bases. The chain's CDR3 is CASSLIRDSNQPQHF. CDR3 in DNA: TGTGCCAGCAGCTTAATCAGGGATAGCAATCAGCCCCAGCATTTT.

The chain employs TRBV3-1 (or the pseudogene TRBV3-2) and TRBJ2-5; no definite D call. V shed 1 base and J shed 5 bases, with 14 bases lying between them. The germline V gene encodes CDR1 LGHDT and CDR2 YNNKEL (reference sequence). The CDR3 has 15 residues. CDR3 region: CASSQVPVRMETQYF. The CDR3 bases are TGTGCCAGCAGCCAAGTCCCCGTGAGGATGGAGACCCAGTACTTC.

This clone occurred a few times. This chain connects TRBV25-1 to TRBJ1-6, with D possibly TRBD1 on 6 matching bases. This CDR3 spans 15 amino acids. Between the trimmed V and J ends, which lost 4 bases and 0 bases, there was a span of 7 bases. CDR1 MGHDK and CDR2 SYGVNS come from the germline V gene. The CDR3 spells CASSGGGSYNSPLHF. CDR3 sequence (DNA): TGTGCCAGCAGTGGAGGGGGCTCCTATAATTCACCCCTCCACTTT. The full variable domain, completed using reference TRBV25-1 and TRBJ1-6, is EADIYQTPRYLVIGTGKKITLECSQTMGHDKMYWYQQDPGMELHLIHYSYGVNSTEKGDLSSESTVSRIRTEHFPLTLESARPSHTSQYLCASSGGGSYNSPLHFGNGTRLTVT.

The table lists this clone with a few counts. CDR3 coding DNA: TGTGCCAGTAGTATTGAGTTTCGGGGGAATCAGCCCCAGCATTTT. It is translated as CASSIEFRGNQPQHF. The chain combines TRBV19 with TRBJ1-5, with a tentative D call TRBD1 (5 bases). In germline, CDR1 is LNHDA, CDR2 SQIVND (reference sequence). The CDR3 sequence is 15 residues long. Trimming removed 3 bases at V and 4 bases at J, with 13 bases between.

This sequence joins TRBV4-2 and TRBJ1-4; 7 bases map to TRBD1. This CDR3 has 15 amino acids. The germline gives CDR1 LGHNA, CDR2 YNFKEQ. Trimming at V came to 2 bases and at J to 7 bases, leaving 7 bases not matched to a gene. CDR3 in DNA: TGTGCCAGCAGCCAATTAGACAGGGTGGGTGAAAAACTGTTTTTT. Translating gives CASSQLDRVGEKLFF.

The chain has TRBV7-9 and TRBJ1-6, with 11 positions matching TRBD1. The J segment lost 9 bases and the V segment lost 5 bases, leaving 6 bases of the junction unmatched. The germline V gene has CDR1 SEHNR and CDR2 FQNEAQ (reference sequence). The CDR3 contains 15 residues. The CDR3 reads CASSQGTGGSSPLHF. CDR3 in DNA: TGTGCCAGCAGCCAGGGGACAGGGGGTAGTTCACCCCTCCACTTT.

The genes are TRBV7-9 and TRBJ2-5, with D unclear. V dropped 3 bases and J dropped 4 bases, with 3 bases sitting between them. The CDR3 covers 11 residues. Germline assignment: CDR1 SEHNR and CDR2 FQNEAQ (reference sequence). CDR3 in DNA: TGTGCCAGCAGCTTTATAGAGACCCAGTACTTC. This translates into CASSFIETQYF. The full variable domain, rest sourced from reference TRBV7-9 and TRBJ2-5, is DTGVSQNPRHKITKRGQNVTFRCDPISEHNRLYWYRQTLGQGPEFLTYFQNEAQLEKSRLLSDRFSAERPKGSFSTLEIQRTEQGDSAMYLCASSFIETQYFGPGTRLLVL.